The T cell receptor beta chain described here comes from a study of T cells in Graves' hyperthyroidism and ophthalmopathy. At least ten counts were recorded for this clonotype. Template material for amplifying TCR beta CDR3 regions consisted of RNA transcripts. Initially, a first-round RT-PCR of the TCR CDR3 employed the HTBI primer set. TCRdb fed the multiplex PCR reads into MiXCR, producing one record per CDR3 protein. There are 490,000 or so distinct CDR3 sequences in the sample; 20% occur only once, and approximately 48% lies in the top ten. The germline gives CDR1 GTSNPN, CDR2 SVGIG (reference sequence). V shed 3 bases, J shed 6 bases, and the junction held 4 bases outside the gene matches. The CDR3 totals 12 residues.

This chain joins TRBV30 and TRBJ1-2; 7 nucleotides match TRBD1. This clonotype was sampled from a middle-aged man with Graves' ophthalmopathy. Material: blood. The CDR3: CAWSVTGNGYTF. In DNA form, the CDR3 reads TGTGCCTGGAGCGTGACAGGGAATGGCTACACCTTC.